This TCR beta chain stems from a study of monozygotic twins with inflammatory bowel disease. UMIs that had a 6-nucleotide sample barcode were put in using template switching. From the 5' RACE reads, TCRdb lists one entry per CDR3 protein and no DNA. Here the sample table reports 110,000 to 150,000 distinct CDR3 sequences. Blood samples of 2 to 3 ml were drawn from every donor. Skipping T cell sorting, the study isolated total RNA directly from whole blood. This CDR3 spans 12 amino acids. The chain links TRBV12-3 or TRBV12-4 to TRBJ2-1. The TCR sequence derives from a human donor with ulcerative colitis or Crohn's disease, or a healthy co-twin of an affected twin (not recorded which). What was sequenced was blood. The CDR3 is CASSSTYNEQFF.